Listed below are T cell receptor beta chains from one sample, sequenced in a study of blood T cell repertoires in COVID-19. Generated by immunoSEQ multiplex PCR, the TCRdb table keeps only in-frame clones and is missing some. The sample records approximately 210,000 clones, around four fifths being singletons. The sequencing input was peripheral blood. These TCRs come from a woman in her fifties or sixties with acute or convalescent COVID-19. CDR3s leave out the opening cysteine and the closing phenylalanine or tryptophan. Each record gives: clone size, V gene, CDR3 protein. The size entry is marked missing in some rows and otherwise reads once, few, many or a size class.

>once|TRBV18
ASSSRGENTEAF
>few|TRBV6-6
ASSYSRQGSGNTIY
>-|TRBV3-1/TRBV3-2
ASSQADWTGLLQYGYT
>-|TRBV7-2
ASSLETHYGYT
>-|TRBV7-3
ASSLNPLQETQY
>-|TRBV24-1
ATSDLKIRGQGRETQY
>-|TRBV7-2
ASSLVSEETQY
>once|TRBV5-6
ASSFRGHGYT
>-|TRBV24-1
ATSDPRTGGAYEQY
>few|TRBV18
ASSRQVRSYEQY
>few|TRBV24-1
ATNSGTGASGELF
>few|TRBV11-2
ASSLGTGVAYEQY
>-|TRBV19
ASRGGGSTNEKLF
>-|TRBV19
ASSIDPGEGYLLFAYNEQF
>few|TRBV7-2
ASSLVRLAVYNEQF
>-|TRBV11-2
ASKAVFSGANVLT
>-|TRBV4-1
ASSQDDRVTGNTIY
>-|TRBV12-3/TRBV12-4
ASSVTRVDEQF
>-|TRBV6-5
ATGLAAYNEQF
>-|TRBV20-1
SALNSSPLH
>-|TRBV2
ASSEQIYGYT
>-|TRBV7-2
ASSRPAGQSSYEQY
>-|TRBV19
ASHGTGSTDTQY
>once|TRBV6-6
ASSYLGTGGAEQY
>-|TRBV27
ASSLDRAQPQH
>-|TRBV27
ASSLGAGIDEQY
>-|TRBV19
ASSITGRGEKLF
>-|TRBV12-3/TRBV12-4
ASSRTAGNTIY
>-|TRBV3-1/TRBV3-2
ASSLGRGSYNEQF
>-|TRBV10-1
ASSPSLVNTEAF
>-|TRBV9
ASSPGTSGYTDTQY
>-|TRBV5-1
ASVSGTGIFEQF
>-|TRBV19
ASSISGRGGELF
>-|TRBV12-3/TRBV12-4
ASSLQGNTEAF
>-|TRBV11-1
ASSLGGGQSSYEQY
>-|TRBV19
ASRTTNTGELF
>-|TRBV15
ATSRGDRGARVQETQY
>-|TRBV7-2
ASSLTDAYNSPLH
>-|TRBV28
ASSSFGEANTEAF
>-|TRBV11-3
ASSDGRTDTQY
>-|TRBV2
ASSEMGTGGVYGYT
>few|TRBV25-1
ASSRGGSGANVLT
>-|TRBV6-4
ASGLDRTNNSPLH
>-|TRBV19
ASIGARANYGYT
>-|TRBV14
ASSHGTGGMNTEAF
>-|TRBV6-4
ASTLGGGYGYT
>few|TRBV19
ASSRLDREHSGNTIY
>-|TRBV5-1
ASSLSASSNTAYEQY
>once|TRBV5-1
ASSLRGGYYNEQF
>-|TRBV2
ASSGDSYNSPLH
>-|TRBV11-2
ASSSGTGGFSSYEQY
>-|TRBV10-3
AISDPVFSGNTIY
>-|TRBV6-5
ASRVAGGDTDTQY
>-|TRBV27
ASSLHFSTDTQY
>-|TRBV6-6
ASSLGLAGVDEQF